The 16 T cell receptor beta chains below come from one sample, sequenced in a study of shared clonotypes between healthy human individuals. Sequenced by immunoSEQ multiplex PCR; TCRdb stores in-frame clones only, minus some. The sample lists under 1,100,000 clones, about 80% occurring once. Material for sequencing was memory CD4+ T cells from PBMCs. The subset was: CD45RA-negative fraction. These receptors all come from a man aged 18 to 35 in good health. Some clones in this sample may be carry-over from other donors' samples.

The chain uses TRBV5-1 and TRBJ1-1, with 7 bases matching TRBD1. CDR3 length equals 14 residues. The germline V gene encodes CDR1 SGHRS and CDR2 YFSETQ. The V gene end was trimmed by 1 base and the J gene end by 4 bases; junction bases not matched to a gene: 4. CDR3 sequence (DNA): TGCGCCAGCAGCTTGACAGGGGTCCCCACTGAAGCTTTCTTT. Amino acid sequence: CASSLTGVPTEAFF.

The V gene is TRBV28, the J gene TRBJ1-4, with 8 bases that match TRBD1. This CDR3 spans 14 amino acids. J was trimmed by 7 bases and V by 6 bases; bases with no gene match: 7. CDR1 is MDHEN, CDR2 SYDVKM, per germline. CDR3 protein: CASSRTGISEKLFF. The CDR3, as DNA: TGTGCCAGCAGCCGGACAGGGATAAGTGAAAAACTGTTTTTT. Combining the CDR3 with reference TRBV28 and TRBJ1-4 gives the whole variable domain DVKVTQSSRYLVKRTGEKVFLECVQDMDHENMFWYRQDPGLGLRLIYFSYDVKMKEKGDIPEGYSVSREKKERFSLILESASTNQTSMYLCASSRTGISEKLFFGSGTQLSVL.

The chain recombines TRBV5-5 with TRBJ1-2; D is unresolved. CDR3 length equals 14 residues. Trimming cost V 0 bases and J 7 bases, with 13 bases left between them. In germline, CDR1 is SGHKS, CDR2 YYEKEE (reference sequence). CDR3 sequence (DNA): TGTGCCAGCAGCTTGGAATGGACCGTCGGTGGCTACACCTTC. Amino acids: CASSLEWTVGGYTF.

This sequence joins TRBV2 and TRBJ1-5; 8 positions agree with TRBD1. J lost 5 bases, V lost 3 bases, and 6 bases had no gene match. CDR1 is SNHLY, CDR2 FYNNEI, per germline. The CDR3 is 15 amino acids. Here the CDR3 reads CASSDETGDYQPQHF. In DNA form, the CDR3 reads TGTGCCAGCAGTGACGAGACAGGGGACTATCAGCCCCAGCATTTT.

The V and J genes are TRBV9 and TRBJ2-5; 8 nucleotides align to TRBD1. The germline V gene has CDR1 SGDLS and CDR2 YYNGEE. The CDR3 has 16 amino acids. The V segment lost 0 bases and the J segment 5 bases; nucleotides outside the gene matches: 9. DNA of the CDR3: TGTGCCAGCAGCGTAGCTTGGACAGGGAAAATGGAGACCCAGTACTTC. This gives the protein CASSVAWTGKMETQYF.

The CDR3 DNA is TGTGCCAGCAGTTTAATCCCACAGGGGGGGCGCGGCAGGGTATCGAGCTACACCTTC. Translated, it gives CASSLIPQGGRGRVSSYTF. The rearrangement uses TRBV28 and TRBJ1-2; 8 bases align to TRBD1. CDR1 is MDHEN, CDR2 SYDVKM, per germline. The CDR3 is 19 amino acids. V was pared by 2 bases and J by 9 bases, with 23 bases of the junction left unmatched.

Concerning this clone itself: The same CDR3 can be traced to other DNA sequences in this sample. The chain joins TRBV11-3 to TRBJ1-1; D remains unclear. V was pared by 4 bases and J by 1 base, with 7 bases between. Per the germline V gene, CDR1 is SGHNT and CDR2 is YENEEA. This CDR3 has 13 amino acids. DNA for the CDR3: TGTGCCAGCAGCTCACAGACGAACACTGAAGCTTTCTTT. The encoded protein is CASSSQTNTEAFF.

V usage is TRBV27 and J usage is TRBJ1-5, with 8 bases matching TRBD1. There are 15 residues in the CDR3. Trimming at V came to 5 bases and at J to 3 bases, leaving 6 bases not matched to a gene. Germline CDR1 is MNHEY and CDR2 is SMNVEV (reference sequence). The CDR3 sequence: CASSPSGQVNQPQHF. DNA of the CDR3: TGTGCCAGCAGTCCCTCGGGACAGGTCAATCAGCCCCAGCATTTT.

The chain has TRBV19 and TRBJ2-4; unclear D gene. The V gene's germline CDR1 is LNHDA and CDR2 SQIVND (reference sequence). This CDR3 comprises 14 residues. V was clipped by 6 bases and J by 1 base, with 10 bases between them. The CDR3 DNA sequence: TGTGCCAGTAGCAAGGAGTGGGCCAAAAACATTCAGTACTTC. Translation gives CASSKEWAKNIQYF.

Remarks on this clone: Additional DNA sequences in this sample encode the identical CDR3. J is TRBJ2-4 and V is TRBV28; weak D call: TRBD2 (5 bases). The CDR3 totals 14 residues. The germline V gene encodes CDR1 MDHEN and CDR2 SYDVKM. Trimming removed 6 bases at V and 1 base at J, with 10 bases between. In nucleotides, the CDR3 is TGTGCCAGCAGCAGCGGTCAGGCCAAAAACATTCAGTACTTC. Amino acids: CASSSGQAKNIQYF.

CDR3 residues: CASSAGGYTDTQYF. CDR3 DNA: TGTGCCAGCAGCGCCGGGGGGTACACAGATACGCAGTATTTT. This chain uses TRBV9 with TRBJ2-3, with 7 bases matching TRBD2. Per the germline V gene, CDR1 is SGDLS and CDR2 is YYNGEE. V gave up 3 bases and J gave up 2 bases; unmatched junction bases: 3. This CDR3 has 14 amino acids. Together with reference TRBV9 and TRBJ2-3, the CDR3 gives the full variable domain: DSGVTQTPKHLITATGQRVTLRCSPRSGDLSVYWYQQSLDQGLQFLIQYYNGEERAKGNILERFSAQQFPDLHSELNLSSLELGDSALYFCASSAGGYTDTQYFGPGTRLTVL.

The J gene is TRBJ1-1, the V gene TRBV2, with D tentatively TRBD1 (5 bases). CDR3 length: 13 residues. Trimming removed 9 bases at V and 1 base at J, with 12 bases between. Germline values: CDR1 SNHLY, CDR2 FYNNEI. This CDR3 is CASSLDRNTEAFF. CDR3 DNA sequence: TGTGCCAGTTCCTTAGACAGGAACACTGAAGCTTTCTTT.

The rearrangement links TRBV4-1 to TRBJ2-5; 7 nucleotides match TRBD2. The CDR3 has 17 amino acids. With 3 bases clipped from V and 5 bases from J, the junction kept 15 bases outside the gene matches. Per germline, CDR1 MGHRA and CDR2 YSYEKL. The CDR3 sequence: CASSHARDYRGGETQYF. For the CDR3, the DNA is TGCGCCAGCAGCCACGCTCGGGACTATCGCGGAGGCGAGACCCAGTACTTC.

The rearrangement uses TRBV5-4 and TRBJ2-7; no clear D. This CDR3 is built from 11 residues. Germline V gives CDR1 SGHNT, CDR2 YYREEE (reference sequence). V was clipped by 2 bases and J by 5 bases, with 5 bases between them. As DNA, the CDR3 is TGTGCCAGCAGCTTTCTCGACGAGCAGTACTTC. Its translation: CASSFLDEQYF.

The chain carries TRBV27 and TRBJ2-7, with TRBD2 matching over 9 bases. Trimming cost V 10 bases and J 9 bases; bases outside gene matches: 31. The germline V gene has CDR1 MNHEY and CDR2 SMNVEV (reference sequence). The CDR3 consists of 19 residues. The CDR3 loop reads CATDRPRPGLAASYERQYF. CDR3 DNA: TGTGCCACTGACAGGCCACGTCCGGGACTAGCAGCCTCCTACGAGCGGCAGTACTTC.

The chain is built from TRBV4-1 and TRBJ1-6; D gene uncertain. Trimming shortened V by 1 base and J by 7 bases, and 17 bases separated the two germline ends. Germline-derived CDR1 and CDR2 are MGHRA and YSYEKL. The CDR3 extends over 17 amino acids. CDR3 sequence reads: CASSQVILAGSNSPLHF. The CDR3 DNA follows: TGCGCCAGCAGCCAAGTCATCCTCGCGGGCTCCAATTCACCCCTCCACTTT.